Listed here is a single TCR beta chain. Antigen: not known. The sample comes from a study of immune cell composition in non-small cell lung cancer. The V end lost 1 base, the J end lost 6 bases, and 9 bases lay between the germline ends. Germline values: CDR1 SEHNR, CDR2 FQNEAQ (reference sequence). CDR3 length: 13 residues. General study points: Squamous carcinomas (roughly 80%) more often had tumour-associated clones >0.5% than adenocarcinomas (around 33%). Tumour TCR-beta clonality showed no significant link to smoking pack-years.

Clones were sequenced by immunoSEQ multiplex PCR, and TCRdb holds only the in-frame ones, with some missing. The profile shows about 4,000 clones, over 70% of them singletons. Genomic DNA came from frozen unsorted single-cell suspensions. The source material was lung tumor tissue. The J gene is TRBJ1-1, the V gene TRBV7-9; D is perhaps TRBD1 (6 bases). The TCR was taken from a human donor with non-small cell lung cancer. The CDR3 sequence: CASSLDRVAEAFF. Written as DNA, the CDR3 is TGTGCCAGCAGCTTAGACAGGGTCGCTGAAGCTTTCTTT.